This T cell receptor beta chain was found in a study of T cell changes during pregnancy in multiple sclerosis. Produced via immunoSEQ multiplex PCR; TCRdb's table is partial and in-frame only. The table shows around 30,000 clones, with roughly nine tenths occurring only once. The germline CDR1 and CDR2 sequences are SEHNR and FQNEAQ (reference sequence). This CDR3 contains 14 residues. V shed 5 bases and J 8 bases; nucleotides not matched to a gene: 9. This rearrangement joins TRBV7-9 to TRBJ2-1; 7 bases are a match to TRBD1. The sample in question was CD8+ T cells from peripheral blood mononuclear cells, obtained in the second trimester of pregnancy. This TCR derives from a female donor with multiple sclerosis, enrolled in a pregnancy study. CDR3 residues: CASSVGGQEDEQFF. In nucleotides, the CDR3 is TGTGCCAGCAGCGTAGGTGGACAGGAGGATGAGCAGTTCTTC.